This T cell receptor (beta chain) was recovered during a study of blood T cell repertoires in COVID-19. About the research overall: In each case, the material was cDNA or gDNA derived from T cells, B-cell-depleted T cells, or PBMCs.

Seattle participants joined during active infection and were tracked over time. Sequencing used immunoSEQ multiplex PCR; TCRdb keeps in-frame clones, though not all of them. The data show 150,000 to 200,000 clones, with around 84% seen just once and 14% held by the top ten. Per the germline V gene, CDR1 is SNHLY and CDR2 is FYNNEI. V was trimmed by 5 bases and J by 4 bases, leaving 17 bases between them. This CDR3 has 15 residues. The V and J genes are TRBV2 and TRBJ1-2, with a weak D call TRBD1 (6 bases). The receptor was isolated from a woman in her 70s with COVID-19, enrolled during active disease. Specimen: peripheral blood. CDR3 residues: CASSLNLRGPYGYTF. The CDR3, as DNA: TGTGCCAGCAGTCTAAACCTCAGGGGCCCCTATGGCTACACCTTC. Based on the CDR3 plus reference TRBV2 and TRBJ1-2, the full variable domain is EPEVTQTPSHQVTQMGQEVILRCVPISNHLYFYWYRQILGQKVEFLVSFYNNEISEKSEIFDDQFSVERPDGSNFTLKIRSTKLEDSAMYFCASSLNLRGPYGYTFGSGTRLTVV.